The present T cell receptor (beta chain) was sequenced within a study of a mutant IDH1 vaccine in newly diagnosed glioma (dated by TCRdb to about 2021). At the level of the whole study: Across visits V03 through V10, patients got a total of eight vaccinations, given in weeks 1, 3, 5, 7, 11, 15, 19 and 23. Six visits were used for peripheral blood collection: V03 (baseline), V05, V07, V10, V12 and V13. Vaccination began 4-6 weeks after radiotherapy alone, or alongside temozolomide cycles in the chemotherapy-containing groups. Of the approximately 34 patients who were treated, approximately 62% were male and 37.5% were female, and the mean age was around 40 years. Prior to enrollment, patients had been given standard therapy consisting of radiotherapy alone, temozolomide alone, or radiochemotherapy with temozolomide, with the combination given to most patients. Longitudinal TCRB deep sequencing was performed for roughly 24 treated patients wherever samples were available for exploratory analyses.

Sequences SGHTA (CDR1) and FQGNSA (CDR2) are obtained from the germline V gene. Counted from cysteine to phenylalanine, this CDR3 has 13 amino acids. The kept DNA is CDR3 alone, 39 bases in frame from the first base. V is pruned by 4 bases and J by 5 bases, leaving 2 bases of the junction without a gene match. Receptor libraries were prepared by the immunoSEQ multiplex PCR assay. Rearranged TCR beta chain sequences were amplified with the hsTCRB Kit following the manufacturer's protocol. Sequencing of TCRB libraries was carried out on an Illumina MiSeq. The paper's processing steps were these. The proprietary platform of the kit vendor was used for demultiplexing, trimming and gene mapping. This immuneACCESS table, as held by TCRdb, lists in-frame sequences with V and J called but not all clones. Of the missing ones, under half trace to an unresolved V gene in checked studies; the others have no known cause. The V and J calls and clone size were taken over from that table, and D and trimming were inferred from the DNA. The sample table records tens of thousands of clones; over 80% of these occur just once. The ten largest clones add up to 1.3% to 1.5% of the sample.

Sample time point, as interpreted from the label and publication: week 23, last vaccination. Each vaccine dose, consisting of 300 ug of a 20-mer mutant IDH1 peptide in Montanide, was administered subcutaneously with topical imiquimod. All donors had newly diagnosed IDH1-mutant astrocytomas of WHO grade 3 or 4 that showed loss of nuclear ATRX. The samples were drawn from NOA16, a multicentre, single-arm, open-label phase I trial in Germany that tested a mutant IDH1 peptide vaccine in humans for the first time. Genomic DNA for TCRB sequencing was extracted from EDTA blood using the DNeasy Blood and Tissue Kit. With respect to this clone: Its antigen has not been determined. Base qualities are missing; no much larger clone stands one base away.

Overall results and qualifications from the work: Changes in the top peripheral T cell clonotypes picked up by TCRB sequencing did not appear to be linked to pseudoprogression. Immune responses induced by the vaccine were seen in approximately 93% of patients across multiple MHC alleles. According to the authors, sample limitations meant that analyses of patient blood samples could not be reproduced. Availability determined which PBMC samples were chosen for TCRB deep sequencing.

Material: PBMCs, obtained from a glioma patient whose treatment included an IDH1 peptide vaccine. In this chain, TRBV7-2 is recombined with TRBJ2-3; TRBD2 agrees with 8 junctional bases. This receptor was obtained from a man aged 40-55 years with glioma. The CDR3 region has the sequence CASSSREGDTQYF. In nucleotides, the sequence is TGTGCCAGCAGCTCCCGGGAGGGAGATACGCAGTATTTT.